This TCR beta chain came from a study of blood T cell repertoires in COVID-19. About the research overall: The analysed material was cDNA or gDNA that came from T cells, B-cell-depleted T cells, or PBMCs.

Some clones are missing from TCRdb's copy, which holds only in-frame ones; the method was immunoSEQ multiplex PCR. The profile covers some 13,000 clones, with around 78% appearing a single time and approximately 34% taken by the ten largest. The CDR3 consists of 16 residues. Per germline, CDR1 SGHTS and CDR2 YDEGEE. J gave up 2 bases and V 0 bases, and 5 bases lay outside the gene matches. The chain combines TRBV5-8 with TRBJ2-3; 8 bases are a match to TRBD2. Sample: peripheral blood. The clonotype originates from a human donor in a cohort sampled during active COVID-19. CDR3 coding DNA: TGTGCCAGCAGCTTGGGAAGCGGGGGTCTCACAGATACGCAGTATTTT. Residues: CASSLGSGGLTDTQYF.